The present TCR beta chain was sequenced within a study of T cell changes during pregnancy in multiple sclerosis. The assay was immunoSEQ multiplex PCR, and TCRdb's table has in-frame clones only and misses some. This sample has tens of thousands of clones, with approximately 94% found just once. The sequences come from peripheral blood, collected in the third trimester of pregnancy. This sequence originates from a female donor with multiple sclerosis, enrolled in a pregnancy study.

The chain's CDR3 is CASSLEEGYEQYF. CDR3 nucleotide sequence: TGTGCCAGCAGCTTAGAGGAGGGCTACGAGCAGTACTTC. The chain employs TRBV7-9 and TRBJ2-7; D possibly corresponds to TRBD2 (6 bases). Trimming took 1 base from V and 3 from J, leaving 7 bases between them. This CDR3 contains 13 residues. Germline CDR1 is SEHNR and CDR2 is FQNEAQ (reference sequence).